These 3 T cell receptor beta chains share one sample of origin, sequenced in a study of siplizumab effects on memory and regulatory T cells. The protocol was immunoSEQ multiplex PCR, while the TCRdb copy is restricted to in-frame clones and leaves out a portion. The sample records about 87,000 clones, 90% being singletons. Source material: CD4+ T cells sorted from blood. These receptors all stem from a human donor in good health.

This clone was seen only once. The rearrangement joins TRBV30 to TRBJ2-5, with D perhaps TRBD1 (5 bases). This CDR3 has 15 amino acids. Trimming shortened V by 1 base and J by 5 bases, and 17 bases separated the two germline ends. Germline CDR1 reads GTSNPN; CDR2 reads SVGIG (reference sequence). CDR3 sequence reads: CAWSGGGRAGETQYF. The DNA for the CDR3 is TGTGCCTGGAGTGGAGGCGGCAGGGCTGGGGAGACCCAGTACTTC.

The genes are TRBV30 and TRBJ1-6; D unresolved. Germline CDR1 GTSNPN, CDR2 SVGIG (reference sequence). Deletions cut 0 bases from V and 18 bases from J, with 15 bases between. The CDR3 length is 12 residues. The CDR3 sequence: CAWSVGGPESHF. The CDR3 region has the DNA TGTGCCTGGAGTGTAGGCGGGCCTGAATCCCACTTT.

The rearrangement links TRBV5-4 to TRBJ2-1; TRBD2 matches 11 bases. The CDR3 length is 16 residues. Germline trimming cut 6 bases from V and 4 bases from J; bases unmatched to any gene: 9. Germline V gene data show CDR1 as SGHNT and CDR2 as YYREEE (reference sequence). CDR3 amino acids: CASNNPGTSGYNEQFF. The CDR3 nucleotides read TGTGCCAGCAACAACCCCGGGACTAGCGGTTACAATGAGCAGTTCTTC.